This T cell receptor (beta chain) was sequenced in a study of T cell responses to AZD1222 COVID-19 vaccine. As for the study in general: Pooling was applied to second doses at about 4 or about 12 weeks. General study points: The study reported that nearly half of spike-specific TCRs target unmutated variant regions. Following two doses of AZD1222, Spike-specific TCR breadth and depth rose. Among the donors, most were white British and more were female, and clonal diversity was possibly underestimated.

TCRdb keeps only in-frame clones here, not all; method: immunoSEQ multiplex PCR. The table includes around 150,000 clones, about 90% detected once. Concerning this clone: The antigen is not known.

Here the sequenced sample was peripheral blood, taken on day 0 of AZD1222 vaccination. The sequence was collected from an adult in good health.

The CDR3 protein is CASGAVGEGLNTEAFF. Written as DNA, the CDR3 is TGTGCTAGTGGTGCCGTTGGCGAGGGTTTGAACACTGAAGCTTTCTTT. The rearrangement links TRBV12-5 to TRBJ1-1, with no clear D. This CDR3 is 16 amino acids long. V lost 5 bases, J lost 0 bases, and 16 bases lay in between. CDR1 and CDR2 from the germline V gene are LGHNT and FRNRAP.